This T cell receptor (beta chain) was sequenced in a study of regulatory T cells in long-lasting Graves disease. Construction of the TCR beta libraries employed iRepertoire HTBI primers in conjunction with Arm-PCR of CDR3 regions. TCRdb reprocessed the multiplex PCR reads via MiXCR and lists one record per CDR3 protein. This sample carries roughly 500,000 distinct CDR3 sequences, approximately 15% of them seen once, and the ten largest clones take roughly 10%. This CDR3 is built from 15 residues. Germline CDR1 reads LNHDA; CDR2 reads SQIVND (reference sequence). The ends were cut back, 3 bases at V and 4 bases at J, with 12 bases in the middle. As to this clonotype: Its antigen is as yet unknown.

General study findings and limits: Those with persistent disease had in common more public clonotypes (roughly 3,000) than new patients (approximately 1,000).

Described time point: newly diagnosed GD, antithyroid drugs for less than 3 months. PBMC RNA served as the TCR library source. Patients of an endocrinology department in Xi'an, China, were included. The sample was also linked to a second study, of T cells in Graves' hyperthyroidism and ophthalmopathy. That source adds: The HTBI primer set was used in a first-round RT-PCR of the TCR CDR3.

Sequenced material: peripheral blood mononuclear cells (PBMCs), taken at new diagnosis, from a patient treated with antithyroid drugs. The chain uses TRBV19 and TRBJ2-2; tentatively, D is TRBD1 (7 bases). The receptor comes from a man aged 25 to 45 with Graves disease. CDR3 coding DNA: TGTGCCAGTAGTATGGAGGGGGCGGGCACCGGGGAGCTGTTTTTT. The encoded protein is CASSMEGAGTGELFF.